Below are 11 T cell receptor beta chains sequenced from a single sample in a study of OX40 agonist ivuxolimab in advanced cancers. The assay was immunoSEQ multiplex PCR, and TCRdb's table has in-frame clones only and misses some. The sample lists about 48,000 clones; about nine tenths were seen once. Sequencing used CD4+ or CD8+ T cells sorted from blood, obtained in a trial of the OX40 agonist ivuxolimab. The origin of the receptors is an adult with an advanced solid tumor such as melanoma, head and neck, liver or kidney cancer.

This chain links TRBV13 with TRBJ1-1, with TRBD1 matching 11 bases. This CDR3 is 14 amino acids long. J was trimmed by 3 bases and V by 5 bases; bases with no gene match: 2. Per the germline V gene, CDR1 is PRHDT and CDR2 is FYEKMQ (reference sequence). CDR3 sequence (DNA): TGTGCCAGCAGCCGGGACAGGGGGGACACTGAAGCTTTCTTT. Its protein product is CASSRDRGDTEAFF. The full variable domain, with the rest looked up from reference TRBV13 and TRBJ1-1, is AAGVIQSPRHLIKEKRETATLKCYPIPRHDTVYWYQQGPGQDPQFLISFYEKMQSDKGSIPDRFSAQQFSDYHSELNMSSLELGDSALYFCASSRDRGDTEAFFGQGTRLTVV.

This clone appeared a single time. The chain couples TRBV28 to TRBJ2-1; no clear D. The V end lost 6 bases, the J end lost 10 bases, and 10 bases lay between the germline ends. CDR1 MDHEN and CDR2 SYDVKM come from the germline V gene. The CDR3 length is 11 residues. CDR3 protein: CASRTPAEQFF. CDR3 nucleotide sequence: TGTGCCAGCAGAACCCCCGCCGAGCAGTTCTTC.

V is TRBV6-4 and J is TRBJ1-1; D perhaps matches TRBD1 (6 bases). V lost 4 bases, J lost 9 bases, and 18 bases lay in between. Looked up from germline, CDR1 is MRHNA and CDR2 is SNTAGT. The CDR3 contains 14 residues. The CDR3 DNA is TGTGCCAGCAGTGCGACAGGAACGAACGAACAAGCTTTCTTT. It translates to CASSATGTNEQAFF.

This clone showed up just a few times. The chain carries TRBV6-4 and TRBJ2-6; D is uncertain. The V end lost 5 bases, the J end lost 4 bases, and 9 bases lay between the germline ends. The germline gives CDR1 MRHNA, CDR2 SNTAGT. The CDR3 loop spans 14 amino acids. As DNA, the CDR3 is TGTGCCAGCAGTCAGTCGGACGGGGCCAACGTCCTGACTTTC. Its translation is CASSQSDGANVLTF.

The V call is TRBV5-5, the J call TRBJ2-7, with no clear D. The CDR3 has 11 amino acids. Trimming took off 0 bases at V and 3 bases at J, with 1 base between the two ends. CDR1 is SGHKS and CDR2 is YYEKEE in the germline V gene (reference sequence). CDR3 bases: TGTGCCAGCAGCTTGGTCTACGAGCAGTACTTC. It is translated as CASSLVYEQYF.

The CDR3 reads CASSSRPDGGSPLHF. CDR3 DNA sequence: TGTGCCAGCAGCTCCAGACCCGACGGAGGGTCACCCCTCCACTTT. The chain employs TRBV7-6 and TRBJ1-6, with D unresolved. The CDR3 consists of 15 residues. Germline V gene sequence: CDR1 SGHVS, CDR2 FNYEAQ. The V gene lost 4 bases and the J gene lost 10 bases, with 17 bases spanning the gap.

The chain recombines TRBV19 with TRBJ2-1, with D possibly being TRBD2 (6 bases). Per germline, CDR1 LNHDA and CDR2 SQIVND (reference sequence). The V gene lost 3 bases and the J gene lost 3 bases, with 12 bases spanning the gap. This CDR3 has 15 amino acids. The CDR3 spells CASSIGGAGYNEQFF. The CDR3 nucleotides are TGTGCCAGTAGTATTGGAGGGGCGGGCTACAATGAGCAGTTCTTC.

V is TRBV27 and J is TRBJ1-5, with D tentatively TRBD1 (6 bases). Trimming took 3 bases from V and 5 from J, leaving 8 bases between them. Germline V CDR1 and CDR2: MNHEY, SMNVEV (reference sequence). The CDR3 contains 13 residues. CDR3 amino acids: CASSFRGDQPQHF. In nucleotides, the CDR3 is TGTGCCAGCAGTTTTAGGGGGGATCAGCCCCAGCATTTT.

This chain connects TRBV7-3 to TRBJ2-1; 7 bases are shared with TRBD2. The CDR3 is made up of 15 amino acids. The germline V gene has CDR1 SGHTA and CDR2 FQGTGA. V shed 4 bases and J 1 base; nucleotides not matched to a gene: 4. CDR3 sequence reads: CASSSDGGSYNEQFF. In DNA form, the CDR3 reads TGTGCCAGCAGCTCGGACGGGGGGTCCTACAATGAGCAGTTCTTC. The full variable domain, in which reference TRBV7-3 and TRBJ2-1 provide the parts outside the CDR3, is GAGVSQTPSNKVTEKGKYVELRCDPISGHTALYWYRQSLGQGPEFLIYFQGTGAADDSGLPNDRFFAVRPEGSVSTLKIQRTERGDSAVYLCASSSDGGSYNEQFFGPGTRLTVL.

This CDR3 is CASKGLATTGELFF. The CDR3 nucleotides read TGTGCCAGCAAGGGACTAGCGACAACCGGGGAGCTGTTTTTT. The chain couples TRBV6-4 to TRBJ2-2; 10 nucleotides line up with TRBD2. J gave up 5 bases and V 7 bases, and 4 bases lay outside the gene matches. Germline lookup yields CDR1 MRHNA and CDR2 SNTAGT. The CDR3 has 14 amino acids.

The chain couples TRBV4-1 to TRBJ2-7; D is uncertain. V gave up 3 bases and J gave up 1 base, with 7 bases separating them. This CDR3 is built from 13 residues. In germline, CDR1 is MGHRA, CDR2 YSYEKL. CDR3: CASSHDYSYEQYF. The CDR3 DNA sequence: TGCGCCAGCAGCCACGATTATTCCTACGAGCAGTACTTC.